One and the same sample provided the 8 T cell receptor beta chains below, sequenced in a study of metastatic and nonmetastatic thyroid tumors. TCRdb called clones again from the PCR reads with MiXCR. Of tens of thousands of clones listed, about 12% were seen once; the top ten hold 10% to 12%. Not a single patient had been given any form of treatment at any point before undergoing thyroid surgery. Input material: blood. These receptors were collected from a female donor with papillary thyroid cancer or a benign thyroid nodule (not recorded which). Some clones in this sample may be carry-over from other donors' samples.

Turning to this clone: Other DNA sequences within the sample encode an identical CDR3. V is TRBV20-1 and J is TRBJ2-7; D is possibly TRBD2 (6 bases). The CDR3 covers 14 residues. V shed 7 bases and J shed 7 bases, with 23 bases lying between them. Germline V CDR1 and CDR2: DFQATT, SNEGSKA (reference sequence). CDR3 nucleotide sequence: TGCAGTGGGGGGGATGTGGGATTAACTTATGAGCAGTACTTC. It is translated as CSGGDVGLTYEQYF.

This clone was detected ten times or more. V is TRBV6-2 or TRBV6-3 and J is TRBJ1-2, with 7 bases aligning to TRBD1. CDR3 length equals 19 residues. The germline V gene has CDR1 MNHEY and CDR2 SVGEGT. Trimming at V came to 0 bases and at J to 4 bases, leaving 17 bases not matched to a gene. CDR3 sequence reads: CASSYSNLGGTAAIYGYTF. CDR3 sequence (DNA): TGTGCCAGCAGTTACTCGAACCTCGGGGGGACAGCTGCGATCTATGGCTACACCTTC.

The chain combines TRBV29-1 with TRBJ2-1, with D unresolved. The CDR3 length is 12 residues. V was pared by 0 bases and J by 5 bases, with 5 bases between. Germline V gene sequence: CDR1 SQVTM, CDR2 ANQGSEA. CDR3 DNA sequence: TGCAGCGTTGAAGAAGCTGACAATGAGCAGTTCTTC. This translates into CSVEEADNEQFF.

This clone has at least ten counts. J is TRBJ1-5 and V is TRBV6-5; D is possibly TRBD1 (5 bases). CDR1 and CDR2 from the germline V gene are MNHEY and SVGAGI. The CDR3 totals 15 residues. V was clipped by 2 bases and J by 4 bases, with 12 bases between them. CDR3 nucleotides: TGTGCCAGCAGTTACAGTTACAGGAAGAATCAGCCCCAGCATTTT. Amino acid sequence: CASSYSYRKNQPQHF.

This clone showed up many times. The CDR3 reads CASSTRDNPNTEAFF. CDR3 nucleotide sequence: TGTGCCAGCAGTACTCGGGACAACCCGAACACTGAAGCTTTCTTT. The chain combines TRBV28 with TRBJ1-1; a weak D match, TRBD1 (6 bases). There are 15 residues in the CDR3. Trimming removed 5 bases from V and 1 base from J, with 14 bases in between. The V gene's germline CDR1 is MDHEN and CDR2 SYDVKM.

This clone came up many times. The V and J genes are TRBV5-1 and TRBJ2-2, with no clear D. V was pared by 4 bases and J by 0 bases, with 13 bases between. Germline CDR1 and CDR2: SGHRS and YFSETQ. The CDR3 runs to 16 residues. This CDR3 is CASSKQPAPNTGELFF. In DNA form, the CDR3 reads TGCGCCAGCAGCAAGCAGCCGGCTCCGAACACCGGGGAGCTGTTTTTT.

The chain links TRBV27 to TRBJ2-3; no clear D gene. The CDR3 is made up of 14 amino acids. Per germline, CDR1 MNHEY and CDR2 SMNVEV (reference sequence). Trimming pared 2 bases from V and 2 bases from J, leaving 8 bases between. CDR3 sequence: CASSLQSNTDTQYF. The CDR3 DNA sequence: TGTGCCAGCAGTTTACAATCAAACACAGATACGCAGTATTTT.

Many counts were recorded for this clone. The rearrangement uses TRBV28 and TRBJ1-2, with D tentatively TRBD1 (6 bases). V shed 2 bases and J shed 0 bases, with 16 bases lying between them. CDR1 and CDR2 (germline): MDHEN, SYDVKM. The CDR3 length is 17 residues. CDR3 in amino acids: CASSLNVGTITNYGYTF. DNA for the CDR3: TGTGCCAGCAGTTTAAACGTCGGGACAATTACTAACTATGGCTACACCTTC.